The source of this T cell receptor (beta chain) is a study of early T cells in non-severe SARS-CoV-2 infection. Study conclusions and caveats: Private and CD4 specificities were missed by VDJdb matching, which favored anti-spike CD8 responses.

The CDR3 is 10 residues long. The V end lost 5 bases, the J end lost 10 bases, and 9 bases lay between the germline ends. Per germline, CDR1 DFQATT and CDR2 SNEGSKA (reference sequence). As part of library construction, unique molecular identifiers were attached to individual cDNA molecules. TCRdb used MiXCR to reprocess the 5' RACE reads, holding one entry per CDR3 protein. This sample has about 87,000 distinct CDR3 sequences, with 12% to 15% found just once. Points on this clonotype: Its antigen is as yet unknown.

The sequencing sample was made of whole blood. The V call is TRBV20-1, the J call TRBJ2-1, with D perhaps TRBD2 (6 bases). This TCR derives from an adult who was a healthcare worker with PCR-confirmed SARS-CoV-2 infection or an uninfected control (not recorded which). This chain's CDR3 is CSAPDYEQFF. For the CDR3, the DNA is TGCAGTGCTCCGGACTACGAGCAGTTCTTC.